Included here is one T cell receptor beta chain sequence, with context. This entry is derived from a study of cytomegalovirus exposure and HLA in healthy donors. This PCR relied on a set of 60 Vbeta primers and 13 Jbeta primers. The protocol was immunoSEQ multiplex PCR, while the TCRdb copy is restricted to in-frame clones and leaves out a portion. This sample carries tens of thousands of clones, with 10% to 15% going to the ten biggest clones. The clonotype originates from a woman under 40 in good health and CMV-seropositive. The sample comprised PBMCs.

CDR3 in DNA: TGTGCCTGGAGTCGCTACCGGGTAAACGAGCAGTACTTC. As protein: CAWSRYRVNEQYF. The chain employs TRBV30 and TRBJ2-7; D ambiguous. Germline V gene lookup returns CDR1 GTSNPN and CDR2 SVGIG (reference sequence). V was pared by 2 bases and J by 5 bases, with 13 bases between. The CDR3 contains 13 residues.